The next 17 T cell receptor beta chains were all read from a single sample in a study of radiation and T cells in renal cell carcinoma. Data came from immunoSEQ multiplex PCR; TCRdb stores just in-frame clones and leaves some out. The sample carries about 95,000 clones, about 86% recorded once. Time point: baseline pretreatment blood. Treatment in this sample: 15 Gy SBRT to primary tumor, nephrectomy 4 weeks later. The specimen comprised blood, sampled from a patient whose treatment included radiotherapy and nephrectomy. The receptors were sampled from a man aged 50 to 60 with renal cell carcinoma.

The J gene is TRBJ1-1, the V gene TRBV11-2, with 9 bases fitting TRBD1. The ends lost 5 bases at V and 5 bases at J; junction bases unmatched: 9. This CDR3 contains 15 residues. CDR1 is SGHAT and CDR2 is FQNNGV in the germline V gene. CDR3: CASSKQGAVGTEAFF. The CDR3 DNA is TGTGCCAGCAGCAAACAGGGGGCCGTGGGGACTGAAGCTTTCTTT.

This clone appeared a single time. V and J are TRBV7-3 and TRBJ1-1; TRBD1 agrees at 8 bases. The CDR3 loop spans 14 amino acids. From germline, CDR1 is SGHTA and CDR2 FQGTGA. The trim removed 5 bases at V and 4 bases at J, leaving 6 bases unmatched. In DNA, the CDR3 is TGTGCCAGCAGCGTGACAGGGGATAGCACTGAAGCTTTCTTT. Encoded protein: CASSVTGDSTEAFF.

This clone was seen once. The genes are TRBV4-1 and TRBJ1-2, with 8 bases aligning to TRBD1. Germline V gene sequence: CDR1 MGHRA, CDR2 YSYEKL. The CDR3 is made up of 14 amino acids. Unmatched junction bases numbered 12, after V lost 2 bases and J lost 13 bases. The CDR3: CASSQPIGQGGFTF. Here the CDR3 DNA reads TGCGCCAGCAGCCAACCGATCGGACAGGGTGGTTTCACCTTC.

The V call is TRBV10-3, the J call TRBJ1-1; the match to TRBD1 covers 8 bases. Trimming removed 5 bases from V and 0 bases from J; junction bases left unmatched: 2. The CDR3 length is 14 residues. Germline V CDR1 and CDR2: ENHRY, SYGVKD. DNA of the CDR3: TGTGCCATCAGTCGGACAGGGATGAACACTGAAGCTTTCTTT. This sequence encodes CAISRTGMNTEAFF.

The CDR3 DNA sequence: TGTGCCAGCAGCTTGGATGGGCTCTACGAGCAGTACTTC. Its translation: CASSLDGLYEQYF. V and J are TRBV5-5 and TRBJ2-7, with unresolved D. V was pared by 0 bases and J by 3 bases, with 7 bases between. Germline loops: CDR1 SGHKS, CDR2 YYEKEE (reference sequence). There are 13 residues in the CDR3.

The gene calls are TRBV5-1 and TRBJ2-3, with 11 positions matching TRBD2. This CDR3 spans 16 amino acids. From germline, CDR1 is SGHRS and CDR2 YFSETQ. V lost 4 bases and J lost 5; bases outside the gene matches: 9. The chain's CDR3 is CASSQNSGGAGDTQYF. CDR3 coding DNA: TGCGCCAGCAGCCAAAATAGCGGGGGGGCTGGAGATACGCAGTATTTT.

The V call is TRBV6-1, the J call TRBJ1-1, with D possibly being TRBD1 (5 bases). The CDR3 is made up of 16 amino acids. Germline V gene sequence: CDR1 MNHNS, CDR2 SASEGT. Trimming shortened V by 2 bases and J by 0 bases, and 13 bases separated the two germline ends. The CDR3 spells CASSERVGTLNTEAFF. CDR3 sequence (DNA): TGTGCCAGCAGTGAAAGGGTCGGGACTTTGAACACTGAAGCTTTCTTT.

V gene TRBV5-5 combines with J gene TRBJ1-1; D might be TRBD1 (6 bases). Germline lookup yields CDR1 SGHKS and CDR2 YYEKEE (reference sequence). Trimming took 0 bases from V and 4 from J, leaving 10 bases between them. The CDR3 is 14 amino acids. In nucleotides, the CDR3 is TGTGCCAGCAGCTTGGCCAGGGGACGCACTGAAGCTTTCTTT. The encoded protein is CASSLARGRTEAFF.

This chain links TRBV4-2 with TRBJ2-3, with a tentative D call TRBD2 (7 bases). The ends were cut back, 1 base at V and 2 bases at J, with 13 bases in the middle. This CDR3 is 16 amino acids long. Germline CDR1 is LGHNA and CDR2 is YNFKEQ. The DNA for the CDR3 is TGTGCCAGCAGCCAAGGGAAGGGGGGGAACACAGATACGCAGTATTTT. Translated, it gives CASSQGKGGNTDTQYF.

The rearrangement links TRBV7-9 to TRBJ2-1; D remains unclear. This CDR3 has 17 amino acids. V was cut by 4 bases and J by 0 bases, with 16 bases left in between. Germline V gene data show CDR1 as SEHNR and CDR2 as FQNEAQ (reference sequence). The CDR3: CASSSDLAQSSYNEQFF. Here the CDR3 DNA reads TGTGCCAGCAGCTCAGATCTGGCTCAGAGCTCCTACAATGAGCAGTTCTTC. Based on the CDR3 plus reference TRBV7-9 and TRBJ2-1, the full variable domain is DTGVSQNPRHKITKRGQNVTFRCDPISEHNRLYWYRQTLGQGPEFLTYFQNEAQLEKSRLLSDRFSAERPKGSFSTLEIQRTEQGDSAMYLCASSSDLAQSSYNEQFFGPGTRLTVL.

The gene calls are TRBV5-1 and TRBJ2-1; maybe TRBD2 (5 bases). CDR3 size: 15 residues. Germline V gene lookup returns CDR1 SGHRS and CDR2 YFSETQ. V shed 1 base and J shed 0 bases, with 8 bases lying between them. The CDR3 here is CASSLIRGSYNEQFF. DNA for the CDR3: TGCGCCAGCAGCTTGATACGGGGCTCCTACAATGAGCAGTTCTTC.

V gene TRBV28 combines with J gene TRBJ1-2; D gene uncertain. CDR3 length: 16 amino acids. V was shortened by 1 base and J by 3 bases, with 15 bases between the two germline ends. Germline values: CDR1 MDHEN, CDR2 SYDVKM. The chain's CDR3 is CASSLSGLGGDYGYTF. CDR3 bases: TGTGCCAGCAGTTTATCGGGGTTGGGCGGGGACTATGGCTACACCTTC.

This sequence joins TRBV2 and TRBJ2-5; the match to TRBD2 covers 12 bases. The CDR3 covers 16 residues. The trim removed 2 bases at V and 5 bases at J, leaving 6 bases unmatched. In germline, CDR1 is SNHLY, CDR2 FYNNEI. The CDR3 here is CASSEWASGGAETQYF. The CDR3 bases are TGTGCCAGCAGTGAATGGGCTAGCGGGGGGGCTGAGACCCAGTACTTC.

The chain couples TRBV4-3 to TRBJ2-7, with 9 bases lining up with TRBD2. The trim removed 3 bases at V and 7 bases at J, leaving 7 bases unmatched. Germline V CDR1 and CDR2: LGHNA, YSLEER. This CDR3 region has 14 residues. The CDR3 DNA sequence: TGCGCCAGCAGCCAGAATGGGGCGGGGGGGGAGCAGTACTTC. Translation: CASSQNGAGGEQYF.

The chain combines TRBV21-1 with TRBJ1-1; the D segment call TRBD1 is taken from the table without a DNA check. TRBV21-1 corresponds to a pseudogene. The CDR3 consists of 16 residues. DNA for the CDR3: TGTGCCAGCAGCAATGAACCGGACAGGGACAACACTGAAGCTTTCTTT. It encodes CASSNEPDRDNTEAFF.

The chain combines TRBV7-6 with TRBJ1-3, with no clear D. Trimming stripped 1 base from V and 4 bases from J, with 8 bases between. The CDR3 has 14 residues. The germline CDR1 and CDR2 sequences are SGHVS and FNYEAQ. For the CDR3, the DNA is TGTGCCAGCAGCTTAGATCCTGGGGGAAACACCATATATTTT. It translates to CASSLDPGGNTIYF. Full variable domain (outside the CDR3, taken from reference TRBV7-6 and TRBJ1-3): GAGVSQSPRYKVTKRGQDVALRCDPISGHVSLYWYRQALGQGPEFLTYFNYEAQQDKSGLPNDRFSAERPEGSISTLTIQRTEQRDSAMYRCASSLDPGGNTIYFGEGSWLTVV.

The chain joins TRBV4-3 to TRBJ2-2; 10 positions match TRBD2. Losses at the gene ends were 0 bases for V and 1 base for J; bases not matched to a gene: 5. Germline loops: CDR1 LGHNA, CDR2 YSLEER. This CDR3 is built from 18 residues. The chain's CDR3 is CASSQDWTSGKNTGELFF. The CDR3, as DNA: TGCGCCAGCAGCCAAGATTGGACTAGCGGCAAGAACACCGGGGAGCTGTTTTTT.